This is a list of T cell receptor beta chains from one sample in a study of control samples from healthy donors and cancer patients. TCRdb's copy holds only in-frame clones and misses some; the assay was immunoSEQ multiplex PCR. Seen here are about 77,000 clones, around 94% observed once, and the top ten hold more than 5%. The source material was blood. Source of these receptors: a woman between 55 and 75 years old in good health. Each CDR3 is given with its conserved first and last residue. D genes are given only for firm matches. Rows give clone size only sometimes, using once, few, many, or a class for an expanded clone.

d_gene: -
j_gene: TRBJ2-3
abundance: -
v_gene: TRBV6-5
CDR3aa: CASSYSGPGPDTQYF
CDR3nt: TGTGCCAGCAGTTACTCGGGCCCGGGGCCAGATACGCAGTATTTT

d_gene: -
j_gene: TRBJ1-1
abundance: -
v_gene: TRBV18
CDR3aa: CASSPRPGLMNTEAFF
CDR3nt: TGTGCCAGCTCACCACGTCCAGGGCTCATGAACACTGAAGCTTTCTTT

d_gene: -
j_gene: TRBJ1-5
abundance: -
v_gene: TRBV11-2
CDR3aa: CASSLNRAYNQPQHF
CDR3nt: TGTGCCAGCAGTCTGAACAGGGCCTACAATCAGCCCCAGCATTTT

d_gene: -
j_gene: TRBJ2-1
abundance: few
v_gene: TRBV2
CDR3aa: CASSEFIAVDEQFF
CDR3nt: TGTGCCAGCAGTGAGTTTATAGCGGTCGATGAGCAGTTCTTC

d_gene: TRBD1
j_gene: TRBJ1-2
abundance: -
v_gene: TRBV3-1/TRBV3-2
CDR3aa: CASSQGAGGQGYTF
CDR3nt: TGTGCCAGCAGCCAAGGAGCAGGGGGCCAAGGCTACACCTTC

d_gene: -
j_gene: TRBJ1-1
abundance: few
v_gene: TRBV25-1
CDR3aa: CASSALGRTEAFF
CDR3nt: TGTGCCAGCAGTGCCCTAGGGAGGACTGAAGCTTTCTTT

d_gene: -
j_gene: TRBJ2-7
abundance: -
v_gene: TRBV7-3
CDR3aa: CASSLTHPYSYEQYF
CDR3nt: TGTGCCAGCAGCTTAACACACCCCTACTCCTACGAGCAGTACTTC

d_gene: -
j_gene: TRBJ1-2
abundance: -
v_gene: TRBV2
CDR3aa: CASERGSYGYTF
CDR3nt: TGTGCCAGCGAGAGGGGCTCCTATGGCTACACCTTC

d_gene: TRBD2
j_gene: TRBJ2-7
abundance: -
v_gene: TRBV28
CDR3aa: CASKREGTNEQYF
CDR3nt: TGTGCCAGCAAGCGGGAGGGGACAAACGAGCAGTACTTC

d_gene: -
j_gene: TRBJ1-2
abundance: once
v_gene: TRBV24-1
CDR3aa: CATSPGAYGYTF
CDR3nt: TGTGCCACCAGTCCAGGGGCGTATGGCTACACCTTC

d_gene: -
j_gene: TRBJ1-6
abundance: -
v_gene: TRBV18
CDR3aa: CASSPPGTANNSPLHF
CDR3nt: TGTGCCAGCTCACCACCGGGGACGGCAAATAATTCACCCCTCCACTTT

d_gene: TRBD2
j_gene: TRBJ2-1
abundance: once
v_gene: TRBV30
CDR3aa: CAWLTSGNEQFF
CDR3nt: TGTGCCTGGCTAACTAGCGGTAATGAGCAGTTCTTC

d_gene: TRBD2
j_gene: TRBJ2-2
abundance: -
v_gene: TRBV25-1
CDR3aa: CASRTSGRSGELFF
CDR3nt: TGTGCCAGCAGGACTAGCGGGAGATCCGGGGAGCTGTTTTTT

d_gene: -
j_gene: TRBJ1-3
abundance: -
v_gene: TRBV15
CDR3aa: CATSGAEVGNTIYF
CDR3nt: TGTGCCACCAGCGGCGCAGAGGTAGGAAACACCATATATTTT

d_gene: -
j_gene: TRBJ2-7
abundance: -
v_gene: TRBV19
CDR3aa: CASSAAGVPYEQYF
CDR3nt: TGTGCCAGTAGTGCGGCAGGGGTACCCTACGAGCAGTACTTC

d_gene: TRBD2
j_gene: TRBJ2-3
abundance: -
v_gene: TRBV30
CDR3aa: CAWRGGMGLTDTQYF
CDR3nt: TGTGCCTGGCGGGGGGGGATGGGGCTCACAGATACGCAGTATTTT

d_gene: -
j_gene: TRBJ1-2
abundance: -
v_gene: TRBV6-5
CDR3aa: CASRGAGGTFGYTF
CDR3nt: TGTGCCAGCAGGGGGGCGGGAGGGACGTTTGGCTACACCTTC

d_gene: TRBD2
j_gene: TRBJ2-1
abundance: -
v_gene: TRBV4-1
CDR3aa: CASSPRGLAEKNEQFF
CDR3nt: TGCGCCAGCAGCCCGCGTGGACTAGCGGAGAAGAATGAGCAGTTCTTC

d_gene: TRBD1
j_gene: TRBJ1-5
abundance: -
v_gene: TRBV6-6
CDR3aa: CASDRGLNQPQHF
CDR3nt: TGTGCCAGTGACAGGGGGCTAAATCAGCCCCAGCATTTT

d_gene: -
j_gene: TRBJ2-7
abundance: -
v_gene: TRBV15
CDR3aa: CATSRDGAVPYEQYF
CDR3nt: TGTGCCACCAGCAGAGATGGGGCCGTACCCTACGAGCAGTACTTC

d_gene: -
j_gene: TRBJ2-5
abundance: -
v_gene: TRBV6-4
CDR3aa: CASSEQPGETQYF
CDR3nt: TGTGCCAGCAGTGAGCAGCCCGGGGAGACCCAGTACTTC

d_gene: -
j_gene: TRBJ2-4
abundance: -
v_gene: TRBV4-2
CDR3aa: CASSQGGTKNIQYF
CDR3nt: TGTGCCAGCAGCCAAGGCGGGACTAAAAACATTCAGTACTTC

d_gene: -
j_gene: TRBJ2-4
abundance: -
v_gene: TRBV28
CDR3aa: CASSSPRPGRQNIQYF
CDR3nt: TGTGCCAGCAGTTCCCCTCGACCCGGCAGGCAGAACATTCAGTACTTC

d_gene: -
j_gene: TRBJ1-4
abundance: -
v_gene: TRBV7-9
CDR3aa: CASSAQQGVGTNEKLFF
CDR3nt: TGTGCCAGCAGCGCTCAACAGGGAGTAGGCACTAATGAAAAACTGTTTTTT

d_gene: -
j_gene: TRBJ1-2
abundance: few
v_gene: TRBV2
CDR3aa: CASSPSTRSYGYTF
CDR3nt: TGTGCCAGCAGTCCCTCGACAAGAAGCTATGGCTACACCTTC

d_gene: -
j_gene: TRBJ2-5
abundance: -
v_gene: TRBV21-1
CDR3aa: CASSPLFEGETQYF
CDR3nt: TGTGCCAGCAGCCCACTCTTCGAGGGAGAGACCCAGTACTTC

d_gene: -
j_gene: TRBJ2-6
abundance: -
v_gene: TRBV28
CDR3aa: CASSLSYGGANVLTF
CDR3nt: TGTGCCAGCAGTTTAAGTTACGGTGGGGCCAACGTCCTGACTTTC

d_gene: -
j_gene: TRBJ1-5
abundance: -
v_gene: TRBV28
CDR3aa: CASRWSGSTQPQHF
CDR3nt: TGTGCCAGCAGGTGGTCAGGGTCTACTCAGCCCCAGCATTTT

d_gene: -
j_gene: TRBJ1-5
abundance: -
v_gene: TRBV7-9
CDR3aa: CASGRENQPQHF
CDR3nt: TGTGCCAGCGGAAGAGAGAATCAGCCCCAGCATTTT

d_gene: -
j_gene: TRBJ1-2
abundance: -
v_gene: TRBV6-4
CDR3aa: CASSEGPLGYGYTF
CDR3nt: TGTGCCAGCAGTGAAGGACCTCTGGGGTATGGCTACACCTTC

d_gene: TRBD1
j_gene: TRBJ1-2
abundance: -
v_gene: TRBV5-1
CDR3aa: CASSSRQGEMYGYTF
CDR3nt: TGCGCCAGCAGCTCCCGACAGGGGGAAATGTATGGCTACACCTTC

d_gene: -
j_gene: TRBJ2-2
abundance: -
v_gene: TRBV2
CDR3aa: CASSWRRGLSAGELFF
CDR3nt: TGTGCCAGCAGTTGGAGAAGGGGTTTAAGCGCCGGGGAGCTGTTTTTT

d_gene: TRBD1
j_gene: TRBJ2-2
abundance: -
v_gene: TRBV7-6
CDR3aa: CASSADRGIGELFF
CDR3nt: TGTGCCAGCAGCGCGGACAGGGGCATCGGGGAGCTGTTTTTT

d_gene: -
j_gene: TRBJ2-1
abundance: once
v_gene: TRBV3-1/TRBV3-2
CDR3aa: CASSRLNEQFF
CDR3nt: TGTGCCAGCAGCCGGCTCAATGAGCAGTTCTTC

d_gene: TRBD1
j_gene: TRBJ2-3
abundance: -
v_gene: TRBV30
CDR3aa: CAWNRGSGDTQYF
CDR3nt: TGTGCCTGGAACAGGGGGTCGGGAGATACGCAGTATTTT

d_gene: -
j_gene: TRBJ1-2
abundance: -
v_gene: TRBV19
CDR3aa: CASSVQGTNYGYTF
CDR3nt: TGTGCCAGTAGTGTACAGGGAACTAACTATGGCTACACCTTC

d_gene: -
j_gene: TRBJ1-1
abundance: -
v_gene: TRBV7-9
CDR3aa: CASSSPEKANTEAFF
CDR3nt: TGTGCCAGCAGCTCCCCGGAGAAGGCAAACACTGAAGCTTTCTTT

d_gene: -
j_gene: TRBJ1-2
abundance: -
v_gene: TRBV6-5
CDR3aa: CASSYPGTYGYTF
CDR3nt: TGTGCCAGCAGTTATCCGGGTACCTATGGCTACACCTTC

d_gene: TRBD2
j_gene: TRBJ2-2
abundance: -
v_gene: TRBV9
CDR3aa: CASSVGGTSVNTGELFF
CDR3nt: TGTGCCAGCAGCGTAGGTGGGACTAGCGTAAACACCGGGGAGCTGTTTTTT

d_gene: TRBD2
j_gene: TRBJ2-1
abundance: -
v_gene: TRBV7-3
CDR3aa: CASSGQAGSYNEQFF
CDR3nt: TGTGCCAGCAGCGGACAAGCGGGGTCCTACAATGAGCAGTTCTTC

d_gene: -
j_gene: TRBJ2-7
abundance: -
v_gene: TRBV5-5
CDR3aa: CASSLAGDGGPEAYEQYF
CDR3nt: TGTGCCAGCAGCTTGGCCGGCGACGGGGGGCCCGAAGCCTACGAGCAGTACTTC

d_gene: TRBD2
j_gene: TRBJ2-1
abundance: -
v_gene: TRBV11-2
CDR3aa: CASSLDRGVGKFF
CDR3nt: TGTGCCAGCAGCTTAGATCGGGGGGTAGGTAAGTTCTTC